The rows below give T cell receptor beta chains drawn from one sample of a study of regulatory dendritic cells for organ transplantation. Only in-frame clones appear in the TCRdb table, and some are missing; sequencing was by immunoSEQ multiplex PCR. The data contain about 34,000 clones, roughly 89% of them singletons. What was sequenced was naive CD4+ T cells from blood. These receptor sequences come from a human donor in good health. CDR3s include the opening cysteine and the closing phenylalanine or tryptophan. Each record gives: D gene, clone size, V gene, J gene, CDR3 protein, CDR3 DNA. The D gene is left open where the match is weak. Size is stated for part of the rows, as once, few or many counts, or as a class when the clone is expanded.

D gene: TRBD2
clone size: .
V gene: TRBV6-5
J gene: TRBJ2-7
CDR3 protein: CASRPTGGAHYEQYF
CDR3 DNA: TGTGCCAGCAGACCCACGGGAGGGGCGCACTACGAGCAGTACTTC

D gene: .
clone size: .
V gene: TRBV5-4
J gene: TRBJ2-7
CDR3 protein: CASSSDQGPYEQYF
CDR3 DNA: TGTGCCAGCAGCTCCGATCAGGGCCCCTACGAGCAGTACTTC

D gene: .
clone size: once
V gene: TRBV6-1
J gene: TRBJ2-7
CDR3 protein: CASSGVHISLPRYEQYF
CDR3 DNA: TGTGCCAGCAGTGGGGTACATATATCACTCCCTCGGTACGAGCAGTACTTC

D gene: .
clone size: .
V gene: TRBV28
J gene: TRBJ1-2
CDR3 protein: CASRDRKAPEGYTF
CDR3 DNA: TGTGCCAGCAGGGACAGAAAGGCGCCGGAGGGCTACACCTTC

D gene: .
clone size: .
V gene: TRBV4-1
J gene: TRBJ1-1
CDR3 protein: CASSQDEGVDTEAFF
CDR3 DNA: TGCGCCAGCAGCCAAGATGAAGGGGTGGACACTGAAGCTTTCTTT

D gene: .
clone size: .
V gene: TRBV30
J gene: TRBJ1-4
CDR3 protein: CAWSFTPAGDEKLFF
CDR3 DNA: TGTGCCTGGAGTTTCACGCCGGCAGGGGATGAAAAACTGTTTTTT

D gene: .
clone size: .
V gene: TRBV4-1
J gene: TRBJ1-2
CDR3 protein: CASSQILSGAGYTF
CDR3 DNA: TGCGCCAGCAGCCAGATTTTGTCCGGGGCTGGCTACACCTTC

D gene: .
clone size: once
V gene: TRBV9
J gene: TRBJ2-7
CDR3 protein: CASSVELIGSEQYF
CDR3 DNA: TGTGCCAGCAGCGTAGAATTGATAGGGAGCGAGCAGTACTTC

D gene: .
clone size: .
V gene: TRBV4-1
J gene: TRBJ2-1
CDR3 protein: CASSVPYRTAMEQFF
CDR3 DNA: TGCGCCAGCAGCGTACCCTATAGGACAGCGATGGAGCAGTTCTTC

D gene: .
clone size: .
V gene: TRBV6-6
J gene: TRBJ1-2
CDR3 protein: CASSYSRTVYGYTF
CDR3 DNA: TGTGCCAGCAGTTACTCTCGGACGGTTTATGGCTACACCTTC

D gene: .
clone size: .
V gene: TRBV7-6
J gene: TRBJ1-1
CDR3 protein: CASSSWGRDAFF
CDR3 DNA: TGTGCCAGCAGCTCTTGGGGGAGGGACGCTTTCTTT

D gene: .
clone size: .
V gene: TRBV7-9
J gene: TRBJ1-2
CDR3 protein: CASSLAREDGYTF
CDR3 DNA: TGTGCCAGCAGCTTAGCCAGGGAGGATGGCTACACCTTC

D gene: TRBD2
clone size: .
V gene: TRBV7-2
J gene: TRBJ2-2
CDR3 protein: CASSPMAGLAGDTGELFF
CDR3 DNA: TGTGCCAGCAGCCCGATGGCAGGACTAGCGGGGGACACCGGGGAGCTGTTTTTT

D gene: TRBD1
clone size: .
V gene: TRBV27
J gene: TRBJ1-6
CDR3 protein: CASSLGTVNNSPLHF
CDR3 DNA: TGTGCCAGCAGTTTAGGGACAGTTAATAATTCACCCCTCCACTTT

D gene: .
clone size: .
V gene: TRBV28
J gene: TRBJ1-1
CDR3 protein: CASSFNRVNTEAFF
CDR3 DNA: TGTGCCAGCAGTTTCAACCGAGTGAACACTGAAGCTTTCTTT

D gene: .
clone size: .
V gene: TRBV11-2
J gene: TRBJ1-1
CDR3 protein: CASSLSVAGNTEAFF
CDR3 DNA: TGTGCCAGCAGCTTAAGTGTGGCAGGGAACACTGAAGCTTTCTTT

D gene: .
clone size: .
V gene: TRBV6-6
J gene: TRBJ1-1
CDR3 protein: CASSRSPTGAFF
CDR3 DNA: TGTGCCAGCAGTAGAAGTCCGACCGGTGCTTTCTTT

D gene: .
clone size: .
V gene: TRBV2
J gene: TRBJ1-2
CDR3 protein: CASPAGGGYGYTF
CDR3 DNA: TGTGCCAGCCCGGCCGGGGGGGGGTATGGCTACACCTTC

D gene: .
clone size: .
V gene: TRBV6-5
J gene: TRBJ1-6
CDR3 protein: CASKKGYNSPLHF
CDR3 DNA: TGTGCCTCGAAAAAGGGGTATAATTCACCCCTCCACTTT

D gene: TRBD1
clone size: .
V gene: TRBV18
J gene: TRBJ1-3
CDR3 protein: CASRQGATGNTIYF
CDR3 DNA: TGTGCCAGCCGACAGGGCGCAACTGGAAACACCATATATTTT

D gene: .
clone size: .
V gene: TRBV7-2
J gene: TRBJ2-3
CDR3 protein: CASSPREDTQYF
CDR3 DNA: TGTGCCAGCAGCCCCAGGGAGGATACGCAGTATTTT

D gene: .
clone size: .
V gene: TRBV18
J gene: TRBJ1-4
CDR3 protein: CASSPPPSGSELFF
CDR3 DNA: TGTGCCAGCTCACCTCCCCCCTCAGGGTCTGAACTGTTTTTT

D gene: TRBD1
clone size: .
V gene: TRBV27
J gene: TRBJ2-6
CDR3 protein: CASSPGGVRGLRGANVLTF
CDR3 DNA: TGTGCCAGCAGTCCCGGTGGGGTCAGGGGGCTTCGTGGGGCCAACGTCCTGACTTTC

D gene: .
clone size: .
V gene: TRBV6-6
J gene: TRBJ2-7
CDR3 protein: CASRAGDYEQYF
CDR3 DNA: TGTGCCAGCAGGGCAGGGGACTACGAGCAGTACTTC

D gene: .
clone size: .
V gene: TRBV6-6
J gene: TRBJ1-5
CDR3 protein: CASSQRAPWGQPQHF
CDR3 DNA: TGTGCCAGCAGTCAACGGGCCCCCTGGGGGCAGCCCCAGCATTTT

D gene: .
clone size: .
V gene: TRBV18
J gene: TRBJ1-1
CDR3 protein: CASSPISQGSMNTEAFF
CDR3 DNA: TGTGCCAGCTCACCTATATCCCAGGGGTCGATGAACACTGAAGCTTTCTTT

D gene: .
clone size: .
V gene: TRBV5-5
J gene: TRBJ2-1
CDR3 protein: CASSLDSGFYNEQFF
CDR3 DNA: TGTGCCAGCAGCTTAGATAGCGGATTCTACAATGAGCAGTTCTTC

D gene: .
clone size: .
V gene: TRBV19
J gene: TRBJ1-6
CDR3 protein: CASSPQWGNSPLHF
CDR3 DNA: TGTGCCAGTAGCCCCCAATGGGGCAATTCACCCCTCCACTTT

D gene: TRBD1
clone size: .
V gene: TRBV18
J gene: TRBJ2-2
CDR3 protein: CASSPVQGASGELFF
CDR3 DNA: TGTGCCAGCTCACCTGTACAGGGGGCCTCGGGGGAGCTGTTTTTT

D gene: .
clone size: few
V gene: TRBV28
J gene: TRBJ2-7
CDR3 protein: CASSLSTYEQYF
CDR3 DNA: TGTGCCAGCAGTTTAAGTACCTACGAGCAGTACTTC

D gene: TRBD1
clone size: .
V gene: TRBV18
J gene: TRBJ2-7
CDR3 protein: CASSPPSRGSSYEQYF
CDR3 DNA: TGTGCCAGCTCACCACCTTCCAGGGGGAGCTCCTACGAGCAGTACTTC

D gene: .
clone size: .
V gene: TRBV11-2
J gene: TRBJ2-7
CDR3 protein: CASSSPPVVEQYF
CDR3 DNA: TGTGCCAGCAGCTCCCCCCCCGTCGTCGAGCAGTACTTC

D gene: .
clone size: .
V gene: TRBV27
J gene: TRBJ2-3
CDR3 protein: CASSIRRSTDTQYF
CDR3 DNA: TGTGCCAGCAGTATCCGAAGGAGCACAGATACGCAGTATTTT

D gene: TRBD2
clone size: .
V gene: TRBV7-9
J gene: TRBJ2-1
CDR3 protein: CASSVSGGVNEQFF
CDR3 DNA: TGTGCCAGCAGCGTTAGCGGGGGCGTCAATGAGCAGTTCTTC

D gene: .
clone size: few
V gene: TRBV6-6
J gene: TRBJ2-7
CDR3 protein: CASSPRRTAYEQYF
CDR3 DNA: TGTGCCAGCAGTCCCCGACGGACTGCATACGAGCAGTACTTC

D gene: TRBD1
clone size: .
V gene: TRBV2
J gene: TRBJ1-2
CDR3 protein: CASSEVGQGDGYTF
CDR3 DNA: TGTGCCAGCAGTGAAGTGGGCCAGGGGGATGGCTACACCTTC

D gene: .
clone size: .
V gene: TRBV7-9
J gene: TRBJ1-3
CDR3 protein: CASSLEVGSSGNTIYF
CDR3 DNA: TGTGCCAGCAGCTTAGAGGTCGGGAGCTCTGGAAACACCATATATTTT

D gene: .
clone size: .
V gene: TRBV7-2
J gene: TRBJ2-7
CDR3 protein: CASSSPEHQEQYF
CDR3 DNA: TGTGCCAGCAGCTCTCCTGAACATCAAGAGCAGTACTTC

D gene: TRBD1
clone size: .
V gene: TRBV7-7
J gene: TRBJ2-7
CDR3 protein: CASRHDRGTIYEQYF
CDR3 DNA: TGTGCTAGCAGACACGACAGGGGGACGATTTACGAGCAGTACTTC

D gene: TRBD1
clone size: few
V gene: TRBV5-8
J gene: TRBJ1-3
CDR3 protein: CASSPGQDSGNTIYF
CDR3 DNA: TGTGCCAGCAGCCCGGGACAGGACTCTGGAAACACCATATATTTT

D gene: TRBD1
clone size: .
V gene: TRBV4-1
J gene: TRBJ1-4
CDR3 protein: CASSLGQGEKLFF
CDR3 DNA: TGCGCCAGCAGCCTCGGACAGGGTGAAAAACTGTTTTTT

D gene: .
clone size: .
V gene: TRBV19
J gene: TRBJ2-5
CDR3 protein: CASSVADYQETQYF
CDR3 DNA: TGTGCCAGTAGTGTTGCCGATTACCAAGAGACCCAGTACTTC

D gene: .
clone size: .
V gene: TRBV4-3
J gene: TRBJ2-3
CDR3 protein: CASSQEAPTSTDTQYF
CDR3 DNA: TGCGCCAGCAGCCAAGAGGCACCTACTAGCACAGATACGCAGTATTTT